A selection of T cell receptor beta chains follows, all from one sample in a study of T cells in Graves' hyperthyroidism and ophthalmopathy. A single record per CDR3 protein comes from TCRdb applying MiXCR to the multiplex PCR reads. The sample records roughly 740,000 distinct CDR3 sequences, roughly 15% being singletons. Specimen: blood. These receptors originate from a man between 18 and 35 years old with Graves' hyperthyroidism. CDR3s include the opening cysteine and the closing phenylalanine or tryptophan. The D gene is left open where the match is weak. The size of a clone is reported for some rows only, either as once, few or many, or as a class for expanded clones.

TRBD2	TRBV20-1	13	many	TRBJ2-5	TGCAGTGCTAGAAAGGCGGGAGCAGAGACCCAGTACTTC	CSARKAGAETQYF
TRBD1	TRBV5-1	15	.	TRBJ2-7	TGCGCCAGCAGCCGTGGGACAGGGGAATCGTACGAGCAGTACTTC	CASSRGTGESYEQYF
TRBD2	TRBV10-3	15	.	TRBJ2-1	TGTGCCATCACCTCTAGCGGGAGTACATACAATGAGCAGTTCTTC	CAITSSGSTYNEQFF
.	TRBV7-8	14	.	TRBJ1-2	TGTGCCAGCCGCGCGGACCGGGCCAACTATGGCTACACCTTC	CASRADRANYGYTF
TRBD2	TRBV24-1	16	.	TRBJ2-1	TGTGCCACCAGTGATTTTGGGACTAGCGAATACAATGAGCAGTTCTTC	CATSDFGTSEYNEQFF
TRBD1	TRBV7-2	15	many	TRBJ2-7	TGTGCCAGCAGCCTCCGGGACAGGGGTCTGGGGGAGCAGTACTTC	CASSLRDRGLGEQYF
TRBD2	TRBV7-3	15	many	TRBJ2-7	TGTGCCAGCAGCTTAATAGCGGGAGGGCCCTACGAGCAGTACTTC	CASSLIAGGPYEQYF
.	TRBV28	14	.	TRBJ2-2	TGTGCCAGCAGTTCTGGGACCCACGGACGGGAGCTGTTTTTT	CASSSGTHGRELFF
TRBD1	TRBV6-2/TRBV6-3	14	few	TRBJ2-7	TGTGCCAGCAGTTACGAAGGACAGGGTTTCGAGCAGTACTTC	CASSYEGQGFEQYF
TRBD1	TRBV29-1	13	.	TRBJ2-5	TGCAGCGTTGGGCAGGGGGTAAGAGAGACCCAGTACTTC	CSVGQGVRETQYF
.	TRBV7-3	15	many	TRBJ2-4	TGTGCCAGCAGCTTATTATGGCGGGAACTTAACATTCAGTACTTC	CASSLLWRELNIQYF
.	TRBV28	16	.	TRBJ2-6	TGTGCCAGCAGTAGCAGCACACTGTCCGGGGCCAACGTCCTGACTTTC	CASSSSTLSGANVLTF
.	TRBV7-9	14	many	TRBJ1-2	TGTGCCAGCAGCACCCGCGGGGGGGCCGGTGGCTACACCTTC	CASSTRGGAGGYTF
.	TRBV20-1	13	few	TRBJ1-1	TGCAGTGCTAAGGGGGGTCCGAACACTGAAGCTTTCTTT	CSAKGGPNTEAFF
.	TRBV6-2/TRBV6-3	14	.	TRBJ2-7	TGTGCCAGCAGTCACCCCCGGGACACCTACGAGCAGTACTTC	CASSHPRDTYEQYF
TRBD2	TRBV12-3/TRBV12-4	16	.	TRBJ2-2	TGTGCCAGCAGTTTCGTAGCGGGTCTGAACACCGGGGAGCTGTTTTTT	CASSFVAGLNTGELFF
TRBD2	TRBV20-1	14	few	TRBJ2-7	TGCAGTGCTCTGAGCCGGACTAGCGATTATAAGCAGTACTTC	CSALSRTSDYKQYF
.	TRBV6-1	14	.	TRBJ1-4	TGTGCCAGCATGCCGGGACAAGCTAATGAAAAACTGTTTTTT	CASMPGQANEKLFF
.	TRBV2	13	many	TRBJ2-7	TGTGCCAGCAGTGTAAACAGACCCTACGAGCAGTACTTC	CASSVNRPYEQYF
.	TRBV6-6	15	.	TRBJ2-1	TGTGCCAGCAGTTACGGCCGATCCGTCCACAATGAGCAGTTCTTC	CASSYGRSVHNEQFF
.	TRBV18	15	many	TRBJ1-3	TGTGCCAGCTCACCTGGAGGACAGAGCATAAGCACCATATATTTT	CASSPGGQSISTIYF
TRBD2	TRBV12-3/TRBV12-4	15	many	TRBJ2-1	TGTGCCAGCAGTTTAATTTTAGCGGGAGTGAATGAGCAGTTCTTC	CASSLILAGVNEQFF
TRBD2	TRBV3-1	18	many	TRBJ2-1	TGTGCCAGCAGCCCCCCCCCGGGACTAGCGGGAGGGTTCGATGAGCAGTTCTTC	CASSPPPGLAGGFDEQFF
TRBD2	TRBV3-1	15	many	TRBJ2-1	TGTGCCAGCAGCCAAGTTCACGGGGGGGGAGATGAGCAGTTCTTC	CASSQVHGGGDEQFF
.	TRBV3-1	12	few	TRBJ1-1	TGTGCCAGCAGCCAAGTTAGGGGTGAAGCTTTCTTT	CASSQVRGEAFF
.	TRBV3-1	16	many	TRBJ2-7	TGTGCCAGCAGCCTCGGCCCCCTGCGGGGCTCCTACGAGCAGTACTTC	CASSLGPLRGSYEQYF
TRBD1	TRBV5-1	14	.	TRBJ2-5	TGCGCCAGCAGCATGGGACAGGGCGGAGAGACCCAGTACTTC	CASSMGQGGETQYF
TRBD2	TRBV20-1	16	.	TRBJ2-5	TGCAGTGCTAACGAGCGGGGGAACGATCTTGGGGAGACCCAGTACTTC	CSANERGNDLGETQYF
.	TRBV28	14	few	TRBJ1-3	TGTGCCAGCACGTCATATCGCTCTGGAAACACCATATATTTT	CASTSYRSGNTIYF
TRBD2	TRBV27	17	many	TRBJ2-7	TGTGCCAGCAGTTTATCCTATCTGGCTAGCGGGATCTACGAGCAGTACTTC	CASSLSYLASGIYEQYF
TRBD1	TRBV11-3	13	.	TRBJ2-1	TGTGCCAGCAGTTCTGGACAGGCAAATGAGCAGTTCTTC	CASSSGQANEQFF
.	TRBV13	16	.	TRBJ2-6	TGTGCCAGCAGCTTAGGCGGATTCTCTGGGGCCAACGTCCTGACTTTC	CASSLGGFSGANVLTF
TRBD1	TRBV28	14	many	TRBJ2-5	TGTGCCAGCACCCCACACGGGACAGGAAAGACCCAGTACTTC	CASTPHGTGKTQYF
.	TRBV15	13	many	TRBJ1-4	TGTGCCACTGGGCGACACTCTAATGAAAAACTGTTTTTT	CATGRHSNEKLFF
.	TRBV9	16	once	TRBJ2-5	TGTGCCAGCAGCGTGGGAGCAGGGTGGTGGCAAGAGACCCAGTACTTC	CASSVGAGWWQETQYF
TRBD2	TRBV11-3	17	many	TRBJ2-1	TGTGCCAGCAACCCAGATTCTAGCGGGAGGGCCGGAAATGAGCAGTTCTTC	CASNPDSSGRAGNEQFF
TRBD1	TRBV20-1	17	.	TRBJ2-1	TGCAGTGCTAGGCTCGGACCCGGGACAGGGGTTCGGGGTGAGCAGTTCTTC	CSARLGPGTGVRGEQFF